This T cell receptor (beta chain) was identified in a study of molecular identifiers for immune sequencing clone quantification. For bulk TCR libraries, previously described methods and listed TCR primers were used. TCRdb reprocessed the PCR reads with MiXCR, giving one entry per CDR3 protein. The sample records over 600,000 distinct CDR3 sequences, about 20% being singletons. Study-wide points: Sizes of clones that are highly expanded could be underestimated (if identical TCR molecules share a barcode).

In germline, CDR1 is MNHEY, CDR2 SVGAGI. This CDR3 is 14 amino acids long. Sorting selected naive CD8 T cells with a CD8+CD4-CCR7+CD45RA+ phenotype. In this sample, this clonotype turned up a few times. Antigen: not known. Being one base from a much bigger clone, this may be a read error. This sequence originates from a human donor in good health. Some libraries in this study had Jurkat cell RNA spiked in. Sequenced material: naive CD8+ T cells from blood, with Jurkat cell RNA spiked in. Sample subset: FACS-sorted CD8+CD4-CCR7+CD45RA+ naive T cells. V gene TRBV6-5 combines with J gene TRBJ2-7; D is undetermined. The CDR3 here is CASGYLENLGEQYF. The CDR3, as DNA: TGTGCCAGCGGTTACCTTGAGAACCTGGGAGAGCAGTACTTC.